This T cell receptor (beta chain) was profiled in a study of shared clonotypes between healthy human individuals. Clones were read by immunoSEQ multiplex PCR, and TCRdb kept only the in-frame ones, dropping some. This table has roughly 1.5 million clones, under 99% appearing once. Germline V lookup: CDR1 SEHNR, CDR2 FQNEAQ (reference sequence). V shed 5 bases and J 7 bases; nucleotides not matched to a gene: 6. The CDR3 runs to 13 residues. The receptor's source is a man under 40 in good health. Sequencing was done on a sample of naive CD4+ T cells sorted from blood. Regarding subset: CD45RA+ positively selected. The chain carries TRBV7-9 and TRBJ1-1, with TRBD1 identical over 8 bases. CDR3 amino acids: CASSAQGASEAFF. CDR3 nucleotides: TGTGCCAGCAGCGCGCAGGGGGCGAGTGAAGCTTTCTTT.